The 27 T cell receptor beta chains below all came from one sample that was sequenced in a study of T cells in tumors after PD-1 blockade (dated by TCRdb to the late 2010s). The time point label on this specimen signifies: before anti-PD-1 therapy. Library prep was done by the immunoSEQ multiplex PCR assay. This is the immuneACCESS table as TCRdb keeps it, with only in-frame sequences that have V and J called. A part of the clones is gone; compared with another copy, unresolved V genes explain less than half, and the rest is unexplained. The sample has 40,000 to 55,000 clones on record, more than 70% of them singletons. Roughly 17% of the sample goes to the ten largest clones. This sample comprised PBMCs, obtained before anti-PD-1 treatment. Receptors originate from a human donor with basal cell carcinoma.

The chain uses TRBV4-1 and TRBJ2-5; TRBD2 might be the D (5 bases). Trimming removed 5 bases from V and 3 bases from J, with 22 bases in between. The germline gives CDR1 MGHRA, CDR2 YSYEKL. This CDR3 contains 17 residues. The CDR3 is CASSSRGTLLGEETQYF. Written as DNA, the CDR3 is TGCGCCAGCAGCTCCCGGGGAACCTTACTTGGAGAAGAGACCCAGTACTTC.

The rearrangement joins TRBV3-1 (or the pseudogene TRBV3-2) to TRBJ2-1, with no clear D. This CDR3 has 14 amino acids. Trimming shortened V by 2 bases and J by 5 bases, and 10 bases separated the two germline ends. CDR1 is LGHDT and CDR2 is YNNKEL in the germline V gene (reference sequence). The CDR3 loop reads CASSQSDRNNEQFF. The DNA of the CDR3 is TGTGCCAGCAGCCAAAGTGACCGAAACAATGAGCAGTTCTTC.

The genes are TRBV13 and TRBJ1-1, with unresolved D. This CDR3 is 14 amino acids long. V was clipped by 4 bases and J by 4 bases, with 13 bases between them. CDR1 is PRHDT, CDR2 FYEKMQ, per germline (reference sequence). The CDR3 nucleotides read TGTGCCAGCAGCTCCCCTAGCTGGGGCACTGAAGCTTTCTTT. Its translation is CASSSPSWGTEAFF.

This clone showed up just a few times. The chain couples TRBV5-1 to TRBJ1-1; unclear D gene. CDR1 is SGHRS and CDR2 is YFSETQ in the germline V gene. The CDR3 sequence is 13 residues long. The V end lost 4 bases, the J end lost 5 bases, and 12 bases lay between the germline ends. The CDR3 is CASSKGPETEAFF. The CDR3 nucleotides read TGCGCCAGCAGCAAAGGACCCGAAACTGAAGCTTTCTTT.

The CDR3 is CASSIEVQAQGGYTF. The CDR3 DNA reads as TGTGCCAGTAGTATAGAGGTACAGGCACAAGGGGGCTACACCTTC. The gene calls are TRBV19 and TRBJ1-2; D is perhaps TRBD1 (5 bases). Germline CDR1 is LNHDA and CDR2 is SQIVND (reference sequence). The V gene lost 0 bases and the J gene lost 8 bases, with 16 bases spanning the gap. The CDR3 extends over 15 amino acids.

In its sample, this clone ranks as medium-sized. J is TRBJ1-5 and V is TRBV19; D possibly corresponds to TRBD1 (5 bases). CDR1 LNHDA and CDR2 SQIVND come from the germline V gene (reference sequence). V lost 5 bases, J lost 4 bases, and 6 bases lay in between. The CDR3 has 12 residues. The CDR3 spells CASSAGNQPQHF. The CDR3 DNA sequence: TGTGCCAGTAGTGCAGGGAATCAGCCCCAGCATTTT.

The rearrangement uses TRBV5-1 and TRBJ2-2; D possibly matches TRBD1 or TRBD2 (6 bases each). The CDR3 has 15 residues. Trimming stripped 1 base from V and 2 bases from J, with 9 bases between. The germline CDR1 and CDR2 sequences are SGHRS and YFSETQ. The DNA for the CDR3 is TGCGCCAGCAGCTTGAGGGGGGATAACACCGGGGAGCTGTTTTTT. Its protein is CASSLRGDNTGELFF.

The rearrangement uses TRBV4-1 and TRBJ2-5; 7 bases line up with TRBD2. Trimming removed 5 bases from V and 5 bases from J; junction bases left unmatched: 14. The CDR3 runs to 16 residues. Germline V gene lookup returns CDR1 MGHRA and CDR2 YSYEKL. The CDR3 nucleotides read TGCGCCAGCAGCTCCCCCGGGACTACCAATGGGGAGACCCAGTACTTC. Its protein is CASSSPGTTNGETQYF.

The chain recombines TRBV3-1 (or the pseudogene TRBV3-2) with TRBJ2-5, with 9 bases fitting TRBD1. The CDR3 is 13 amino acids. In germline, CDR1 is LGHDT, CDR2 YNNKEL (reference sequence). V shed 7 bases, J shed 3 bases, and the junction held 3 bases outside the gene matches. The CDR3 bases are TGTGCCAGCACCTGGACAGGGGAAGAGACCCAGTACTTC. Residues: CASTWTGEETQYF.

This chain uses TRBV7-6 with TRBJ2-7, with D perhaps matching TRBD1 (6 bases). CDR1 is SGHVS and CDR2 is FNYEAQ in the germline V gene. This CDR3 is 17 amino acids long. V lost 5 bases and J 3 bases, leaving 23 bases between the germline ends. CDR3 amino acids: CASSPVPGAQNFYEQYF. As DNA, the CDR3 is TGTGCCAGCAGCCCCGTTCCAGGGGCGCAAAACTTCTACGAGCAGTACTTC. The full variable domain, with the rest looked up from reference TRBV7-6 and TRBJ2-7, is GAGVSQSPRYKVTKRGQDVALRCDPISGHVSLYWYRQALGQGPEFLTYFNYEAQQDKSGLPNDRFSAERPEGSISTLTIQRTEQRDSAMYRCASSPVPGAQNFYEQYFGPGTRLTVT.

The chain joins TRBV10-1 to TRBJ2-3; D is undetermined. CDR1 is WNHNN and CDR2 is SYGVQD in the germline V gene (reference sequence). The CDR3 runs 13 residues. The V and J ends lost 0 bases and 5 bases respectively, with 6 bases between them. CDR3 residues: CASSESWLDTQYF. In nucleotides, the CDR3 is TGCGCCAGCAGTGAGTCCTGGCTAGATACGCAGTATTTT.

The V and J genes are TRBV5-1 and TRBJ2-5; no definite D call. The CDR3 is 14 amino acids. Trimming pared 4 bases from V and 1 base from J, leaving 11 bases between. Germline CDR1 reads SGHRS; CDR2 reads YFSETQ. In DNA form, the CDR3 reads TGCGCCAGCAGCGAACAGCCTTCCCAAGAGACCCAGTACTTC. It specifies CASSEQPSQETQYF.

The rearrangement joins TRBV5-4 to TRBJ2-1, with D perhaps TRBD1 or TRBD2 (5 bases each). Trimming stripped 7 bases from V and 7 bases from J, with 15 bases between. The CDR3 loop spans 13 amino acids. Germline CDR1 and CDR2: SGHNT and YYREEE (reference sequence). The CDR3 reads CASGKRGQNEQFF. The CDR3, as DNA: TGTGCCAGCGGAAAGAGGGGTCAGAATGAGCAGTTCTTC.

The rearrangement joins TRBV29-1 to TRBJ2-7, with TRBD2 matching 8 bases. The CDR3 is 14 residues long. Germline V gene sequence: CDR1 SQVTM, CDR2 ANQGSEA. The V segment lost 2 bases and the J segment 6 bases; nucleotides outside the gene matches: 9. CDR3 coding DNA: TGCAGCGTTGAAATTCGGGGGGGGGCCTCCGAGCAGTACTTC. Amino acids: CSVEIRGGASEQYF.

For the CDR3, the DNA is TGTGCCAGCGGGACCCACCAAGAGACCCAGTACTTC. It codes for CASGTHQETQYF. The gene calls are TRBV2 and TRBJ2-5; D is tentatively TRBD1 or TRBD2 (5 bases each). The CDR3 has 12 residues. Trimming cost V 8 bases and J 0 bases, with 7 bases left between them. Per germline, CDR1 SNHLY and CDR2 FYNNEI.

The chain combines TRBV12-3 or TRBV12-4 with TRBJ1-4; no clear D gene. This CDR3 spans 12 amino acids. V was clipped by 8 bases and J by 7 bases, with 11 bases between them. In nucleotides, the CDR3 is TGTGCCAGCTACGACGGGAGTGAAAAACTGTTTTTT. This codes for CASYDGSEKLFF.

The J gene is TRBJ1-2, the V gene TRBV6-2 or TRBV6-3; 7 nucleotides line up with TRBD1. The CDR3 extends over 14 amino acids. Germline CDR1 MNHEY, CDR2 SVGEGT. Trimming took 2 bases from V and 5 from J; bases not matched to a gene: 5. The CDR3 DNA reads TGTGCCAGCAGTTACGGGCAGGGGGTGTATGGCTACACCTTC. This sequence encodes CASSYGQGVYGYTF.

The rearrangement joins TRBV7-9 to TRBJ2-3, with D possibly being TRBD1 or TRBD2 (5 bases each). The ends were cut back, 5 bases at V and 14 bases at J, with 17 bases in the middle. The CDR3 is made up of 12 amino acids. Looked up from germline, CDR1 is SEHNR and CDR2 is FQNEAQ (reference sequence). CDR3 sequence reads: CASSRPGSRGYF. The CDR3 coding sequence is TGTGCCAGCAGCCGCCCAGGGAGCCGGGGGTATTTT.

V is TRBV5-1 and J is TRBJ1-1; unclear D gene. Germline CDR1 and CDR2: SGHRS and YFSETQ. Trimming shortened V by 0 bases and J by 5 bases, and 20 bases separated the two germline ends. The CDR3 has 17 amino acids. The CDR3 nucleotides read TGCGCCAGCAGCTTGGAAGGCGGAGGTCACCGAGGGACTGAAGCTTTCTTT. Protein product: CASSLEGGGHRGTEAFF.

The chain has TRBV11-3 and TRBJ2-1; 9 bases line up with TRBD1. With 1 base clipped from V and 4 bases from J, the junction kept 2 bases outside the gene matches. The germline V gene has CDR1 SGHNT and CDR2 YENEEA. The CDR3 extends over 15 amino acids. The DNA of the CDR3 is TGTGCCAGCAGCTTAGGCGGGACAGGGTACAATGAGCAGTTCTTC. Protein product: CASSLGGTGYNEQFF.

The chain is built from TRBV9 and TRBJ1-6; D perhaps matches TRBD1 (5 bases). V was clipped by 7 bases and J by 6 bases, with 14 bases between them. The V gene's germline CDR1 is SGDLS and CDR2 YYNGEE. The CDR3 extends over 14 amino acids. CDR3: CASQQGTVNSPLHF. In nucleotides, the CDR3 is TGTGCCAGCCAGCAAGGGACGGTTAATTCACCCCTCCACTTT.

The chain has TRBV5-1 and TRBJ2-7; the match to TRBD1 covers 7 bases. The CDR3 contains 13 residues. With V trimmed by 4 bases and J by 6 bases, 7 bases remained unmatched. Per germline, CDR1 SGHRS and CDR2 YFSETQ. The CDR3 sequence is CASSTTGFFEQYF. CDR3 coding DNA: TGCGCCAGCAGCACGACAGGGTTCTTCGAGCAGTACTTC.

CDR3 in amino acids: CASSFFGNTIYF. The CDR3 DNA reads as TGTGCCAGCAGTTTTTTTGGAAACACCATATATTTT. This chain links TRBV12-3 or TRBV12-4 with TRBJ1-3; D ambiguous. This CDR3 region has 12 residues. V shed 3 bases and J shed 3 bases, with 3 bases lying between them.

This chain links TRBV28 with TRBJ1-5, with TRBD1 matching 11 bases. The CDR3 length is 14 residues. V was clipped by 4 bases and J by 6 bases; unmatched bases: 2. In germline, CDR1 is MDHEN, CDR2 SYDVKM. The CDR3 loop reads CASSSGQGAQPQHF. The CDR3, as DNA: TGTGCCAGCAGTTCCGGACAGGGGGCTCAGCCCCAGCATTTT.

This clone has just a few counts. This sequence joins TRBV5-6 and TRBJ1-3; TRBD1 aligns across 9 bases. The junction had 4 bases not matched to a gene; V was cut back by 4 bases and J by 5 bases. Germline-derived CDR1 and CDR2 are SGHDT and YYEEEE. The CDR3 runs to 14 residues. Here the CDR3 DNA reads TGTGCCAGCAGCGCGGACAGGGGAAGAAACACCATATATTTT. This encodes CASSADRGRNTIYF.

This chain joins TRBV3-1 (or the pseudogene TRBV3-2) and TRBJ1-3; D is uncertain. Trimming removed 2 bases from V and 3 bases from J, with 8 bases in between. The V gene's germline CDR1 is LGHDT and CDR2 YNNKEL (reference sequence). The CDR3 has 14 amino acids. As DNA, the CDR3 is TGTGCCAGCAGCCAAAAGGGAAATGGAAACACCATATATTTT. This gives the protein CASSQKGNGNTIYF.

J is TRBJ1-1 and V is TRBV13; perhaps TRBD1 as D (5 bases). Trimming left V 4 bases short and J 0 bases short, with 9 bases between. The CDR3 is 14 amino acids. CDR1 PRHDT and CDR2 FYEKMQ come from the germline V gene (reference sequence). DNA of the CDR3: TGTGCCAGCAGCTCACCGACAGTGAACACTGAAGCTTTCTTT. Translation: CASSSPTVNTEAFF.